This T cell receptor (beta chain) was found in a study of response to subunit inactivated influenza vaccine. General study findings and limits: Authors suggested that a seasonal influenza vaccination recruits few new T cells each time.

A word on this clonotype: Its matching antigen is unknown.

From the RT-PCR reads, TCRdb called clonotypes with MiXCR, one entry per CDR3 protein. The data contain 550,000 to 800,000 distinct CDR3 sequences, roughly 14% of them singletons. The germline V gene encodes CDR1 DFQATT and CDR2 SNEGSKA (reference sequence). The CDR3 has 14 amino acids. The J segment lost 3 bases and the V segment lost 0 bases, leaving 5 bases of the junction unmatched. This chain links TRBV20-1 with TRBJ2-7; 7 positions agree with TRBD2. This sample comprised PBMCs from blood, obtained roughly 13 days after vaccination. The source of this sequence is a man aged 50-59 years who received an inactivated influenza vaccine. CDR3 nucleotide sequence: TGCAGTGCTAGAGATCTGGCGGGAGACTACGAGCAGTACTTC. Amino acids: CSARDLAGDYEQYF.